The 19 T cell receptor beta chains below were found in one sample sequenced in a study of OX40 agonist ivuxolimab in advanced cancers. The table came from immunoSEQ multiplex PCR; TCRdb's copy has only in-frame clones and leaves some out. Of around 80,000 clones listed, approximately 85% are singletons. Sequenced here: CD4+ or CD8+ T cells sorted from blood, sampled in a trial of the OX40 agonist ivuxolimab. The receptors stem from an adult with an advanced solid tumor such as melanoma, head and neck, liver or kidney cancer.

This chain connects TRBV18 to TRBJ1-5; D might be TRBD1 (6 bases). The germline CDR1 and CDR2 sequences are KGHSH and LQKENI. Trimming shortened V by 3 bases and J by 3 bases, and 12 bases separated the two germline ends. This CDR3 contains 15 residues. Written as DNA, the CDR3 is TGTGCCAGCTCACCCCAGACAGGCCTCAATCAGCCCCAGCATTTT. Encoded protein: CASSPQTGLNQPQHF.

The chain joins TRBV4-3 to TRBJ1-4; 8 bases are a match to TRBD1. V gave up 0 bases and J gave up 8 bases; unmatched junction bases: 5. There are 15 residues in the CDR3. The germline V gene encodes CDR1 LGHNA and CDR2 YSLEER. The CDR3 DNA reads TGCGCCAGCAGCCAAGATACAGGGGGTTGGGAAAAACTGTTTTTT. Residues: CASSQDTGGWEKLFF.

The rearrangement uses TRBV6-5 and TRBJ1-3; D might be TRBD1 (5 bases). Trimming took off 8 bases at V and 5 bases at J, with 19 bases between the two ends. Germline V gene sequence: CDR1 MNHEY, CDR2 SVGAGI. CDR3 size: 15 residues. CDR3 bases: TGTGCCAGCCTTACCTGGCGGGGCCTTCGAAACACCATATATTTT. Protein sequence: CASLTWRGLRNTIYF.

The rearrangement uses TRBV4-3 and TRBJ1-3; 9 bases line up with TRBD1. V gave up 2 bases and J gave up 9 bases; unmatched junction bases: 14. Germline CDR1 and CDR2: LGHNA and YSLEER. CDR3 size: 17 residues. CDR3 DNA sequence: TGCGCCAGCAGCCAATCCGCCGTCGGACAGGGGCTGGCCACCATATATTTT. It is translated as CASSQSAVGQGLATIYF.

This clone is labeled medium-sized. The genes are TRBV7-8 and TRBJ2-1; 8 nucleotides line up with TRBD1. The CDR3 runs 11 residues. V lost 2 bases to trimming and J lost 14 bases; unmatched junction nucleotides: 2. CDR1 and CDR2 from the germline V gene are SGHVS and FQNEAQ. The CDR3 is CASSLKGQEFF. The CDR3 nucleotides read TGTGCCAGCAGCTTAAAGGGACAGGAGTTCTTC.

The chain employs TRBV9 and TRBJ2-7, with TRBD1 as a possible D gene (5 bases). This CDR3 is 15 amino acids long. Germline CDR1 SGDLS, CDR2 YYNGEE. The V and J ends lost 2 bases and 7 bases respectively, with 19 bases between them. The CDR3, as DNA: TGTGCCAGCAGCGTCTCCACGGCAGGGTCCGGAGAGCAGTACTTC. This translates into CASSVSTAGSGEQYF.

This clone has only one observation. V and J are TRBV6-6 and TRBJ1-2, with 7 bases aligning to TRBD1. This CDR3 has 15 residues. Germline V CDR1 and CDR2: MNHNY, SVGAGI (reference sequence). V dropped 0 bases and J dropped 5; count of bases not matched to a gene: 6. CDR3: CASSYSWGQPYGYTF. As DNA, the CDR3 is TGTGCCAGCAGTTACTCATGGGGACAGCCTTATGGCTACACCTTC.

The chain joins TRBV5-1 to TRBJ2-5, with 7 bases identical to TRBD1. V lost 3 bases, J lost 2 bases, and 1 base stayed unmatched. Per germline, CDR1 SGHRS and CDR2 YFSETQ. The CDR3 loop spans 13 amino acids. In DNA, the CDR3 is TGCGCCAGCAGCTCGGGACAGCAAGAGACCCAGTACTTC. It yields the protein CASSSGQQETQYF.

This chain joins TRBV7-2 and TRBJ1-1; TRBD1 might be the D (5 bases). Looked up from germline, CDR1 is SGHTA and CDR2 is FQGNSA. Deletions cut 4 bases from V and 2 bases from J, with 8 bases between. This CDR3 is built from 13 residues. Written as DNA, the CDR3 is TGTGCCAGCAGCTCGACAGTTAACACTGAAGCTTTCTTT. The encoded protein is CASSSTVNTEAFF.

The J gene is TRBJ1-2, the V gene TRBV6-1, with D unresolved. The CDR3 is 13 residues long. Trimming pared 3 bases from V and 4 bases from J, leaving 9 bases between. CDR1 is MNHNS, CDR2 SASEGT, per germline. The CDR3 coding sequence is TGTGCCAGCAGTGAGGACGGTATCTATGGCTACACCTTC. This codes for CASSEDGIYGYTF.

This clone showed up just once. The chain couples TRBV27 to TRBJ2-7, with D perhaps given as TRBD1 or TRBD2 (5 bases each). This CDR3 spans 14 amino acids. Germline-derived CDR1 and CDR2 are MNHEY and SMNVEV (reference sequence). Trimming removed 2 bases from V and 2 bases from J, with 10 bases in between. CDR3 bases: TGTGCCAGCAGTTTAAAAGGGGACCCCTACGAGCAGTACTTC. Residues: CASSLKGDPYEQYF.

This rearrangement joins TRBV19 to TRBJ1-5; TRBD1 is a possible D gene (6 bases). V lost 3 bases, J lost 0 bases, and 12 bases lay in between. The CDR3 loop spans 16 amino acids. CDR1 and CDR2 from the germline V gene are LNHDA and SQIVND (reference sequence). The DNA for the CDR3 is TGTGCCAGTAGTATCTCAGGGGATAATAGCAATCAGCCCCAGCATTTT. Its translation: CASSISGDNSNQPQHF.

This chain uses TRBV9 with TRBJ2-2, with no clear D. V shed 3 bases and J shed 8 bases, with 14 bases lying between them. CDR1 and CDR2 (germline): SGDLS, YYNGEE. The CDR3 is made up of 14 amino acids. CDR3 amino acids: CASSASPWAGELFF. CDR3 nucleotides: TGTGCCAGCAGCGCCTCGCCCTGGGCAGGGGAGCTGTTTTTT.

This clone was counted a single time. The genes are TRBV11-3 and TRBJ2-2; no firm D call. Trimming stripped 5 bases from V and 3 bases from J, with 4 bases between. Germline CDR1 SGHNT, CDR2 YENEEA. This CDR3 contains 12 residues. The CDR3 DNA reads TGTGCCAGCAGCCGGGACACCGGGGAGCTGTTTTTT. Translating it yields CASSRDTGELFF.

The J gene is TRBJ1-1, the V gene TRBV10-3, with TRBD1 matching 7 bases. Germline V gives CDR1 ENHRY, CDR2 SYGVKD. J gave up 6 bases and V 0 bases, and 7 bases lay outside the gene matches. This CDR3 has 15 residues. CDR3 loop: CAISESGTAGAEAFF. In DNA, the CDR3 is TGTGCCATCAGTGAGTCCGGGACAGCCGGAGCTGAAGCTTTCTTT.

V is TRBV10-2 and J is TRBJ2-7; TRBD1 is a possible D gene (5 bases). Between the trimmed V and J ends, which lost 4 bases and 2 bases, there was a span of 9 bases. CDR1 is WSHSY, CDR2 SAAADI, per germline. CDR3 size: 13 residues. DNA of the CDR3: TGCGCCAGCAGTGCAGGGTCCCCCTACGAGCAGTACTTC. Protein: CASSAGSPYEQYF.

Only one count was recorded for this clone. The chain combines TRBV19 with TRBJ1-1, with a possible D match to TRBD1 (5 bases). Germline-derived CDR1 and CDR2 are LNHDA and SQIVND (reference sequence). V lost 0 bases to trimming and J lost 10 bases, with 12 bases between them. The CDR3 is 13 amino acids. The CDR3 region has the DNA TGTGCCAGTAGTATAGAATGGGGCGGTGGAGCTTTCTTT. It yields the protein CASSIEWGGGAFF.

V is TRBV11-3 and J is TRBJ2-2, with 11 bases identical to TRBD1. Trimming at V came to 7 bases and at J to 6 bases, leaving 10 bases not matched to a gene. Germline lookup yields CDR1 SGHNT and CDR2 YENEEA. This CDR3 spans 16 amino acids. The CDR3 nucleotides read TGTGCCAGCACCCAGCCCCCGGGACAGGGGGCCGGGGAGCTGTTTTTT. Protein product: CASTQPPGQGAGELFF.

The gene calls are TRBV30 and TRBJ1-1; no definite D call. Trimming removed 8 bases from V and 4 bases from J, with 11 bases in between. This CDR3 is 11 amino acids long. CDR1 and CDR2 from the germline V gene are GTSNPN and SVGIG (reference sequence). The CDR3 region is CAGAWRTEAFF. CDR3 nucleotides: TGTGCCGGAGCCTGGCGCACTGAAGCTTTCTTT.